Below are 12 T cell receptor beta chains sequenced from a single sample in a study of identical twins. TCRdb itself ran the 5' RACE reads through MiXCR, one entry per CDR3 protein. This repertoire shows hundreds of thousands of distinct CDR3 sequences, approximately 6.1% found once; its top ten account for 1.5% to 2%. Material: naive T cells sorted from blood. These receptors all stem from a man aged 18 to 29 in good health.

This clonotype was seen many times. J is TRBJ2-7 and V is TRBV7-8; 7 nucleotides match TRBD2. CDR1 and CDR2 (germline): SGHVS, FQNEAQ. The CDR3 runs 16 residues. With 1 base clipped from V and 0 bases from J, the junction kept 6 bases outside the gene matches. The CDR3 DNA is TGTGCCAGCAGCTTAGTAGTTAGCGGGCCCTCCTACGAGCAGTACGTC. This gives the protein CASSLVVSGPSYEQYV.

This clonotype came up a few times. The rearrangement links TRBV12-3 or TRBV12-4 to TRBJ1-1; D possibly corresponds to TRBD1 (5 bases). This CDR3 region has 15 residues. With 5 bases removed from V and 1 base from J, the gap between germline ends came to 14 bases. The CDR3 region is CASSPNRRGNTEAFF. DNA of the CDR3: TGTGCCAGCAGTCCTAACAGGCGCGGGAACACTGAAGCTTTCTTT.

This clonotype has at least ten counts. The chain recombines TRBV11-2 with TRBJ2-7; TRBD2 aligns across 10 bases. CDR3 length: 15 amino acids. Trimming removed 5 bases from V and 1 base from J; junction bases left unmatched: 5. Germline V CDR1 and CDR2: SGHAT, FQNNGV. CDR3 sequence (DNA): TGTGCCAGCAGCCGGCGGACTAGCGGATCCTACGAGCAGTACGTC. Its protein is CASSRRTSGSYEQYV.

The genes are TRBV20-1 and TRBJ2-3; 15 positions match TRBD2. CDR1 DFQATT and CDR2 SNEGSKA come from the germline V gene (reference sequence). This CDR3 is built from 18 residues. V dropped 1 base and J dropped 0; count of bases not matched to a gene: 5. This CDR3 reads CSARGRTSGRASTDTQYF. As DNA, the CDR3 is TGCAGTGCTAGAGGCAGGACTAGCGGGAGGGCTAGCACAGATACGCAGTATTTT.

The chain combines TRBV18 with TRBJ2-7, with D perhaps given as TRBD1 or TRBD2 (6 bases each). Trimming pared 6 bases from V and 0 bases from J, leaving 15 bases between. Germline CDR1 reads KGHSH; CDR2 reads LQKENI. The CDR3 sequence is 15 residues long. CDR3 DNA: TGTGCCAGCTCCCCTACGGGGGACAACTCCTACGAGCAGTACGTC. This translates into CASSPTGDNSYEQYV.

The chain joins TRBV5-4 to TRBJ2-2, with 7 bases that match TRBD2. The CDR3 is 14 residues long. Per the germline V gene, CDR1 is SGHNT and CDR2 is YYREEE (reference sequence). With V trimmed by 2 bases and J by 7 bases, 5 bases remained unmatched. In DNA form, the CDR3 reads TGTGCCAGCAGCTTAGGCGGGAGAGACGGGGAGCTGTTTTTT. Amino acids: CASSLGGRDGELFF.

The chain links TRBV27 to TRBJ2-7; D might be TRBD2 (6 bases). Deletions cut 4 bases from V and 4 bases from J, with 14 bases between. Looked up from germline, CDR1 is MNHEY and CDR2 is SMNVEV (reference sequence). The CDR3 runs 14 residues. CDR3 loop: CASSSAGFRYEQYF. CDR3 DNA: TGTGCCAGCAGTTCGGCGGGGTTCAGGTACGAGCAGTACTTC.

V is TRBV7-9 and J is TRBJ2-2; perhaps TRBD2 as D (6 bases). Germline lookup yields CDR1 SEHNR and CDR2 FQNEAQ (reference sequence). The CDR3 runs 15 residues. V dropped 3 bases and J dropped 2 bases, with 10 bases sitting between them. The CDR3 DNA is TGTGCCAGCAGCTTTGGCGGGATCAACACCGGGGAGCTGTTTTTT. Translation gives CASSFGGINTGELFF.

This clonotype has at least ten counts. The rearrangement links TRBV15 to TRBJ1-4; possible D gene TRBD1, 5 bases. There are 17 residues in the CDR3. The V end was cut by 1 base, the J end by 8 bases, with 20 bases between. In germline, CDR1 is LNHNV, CDR2 YYDKDF (reference sequence). DNA for the CDR3: TGTGCCACCAGCAGAGCTCGACAGTACGGGGTGGAGGAAAAACTGTTTTTT. Its translation is CATSRARQYGVEEKLFF.

There are many counts of this clonotype. The chain is built from TRBV12-3 or TRBV12-4 and TRBJ2-6; D tentatively fits TRBD1 or TRBD2 (5 bases each). The V gene lost 2 bases and the J gene lost 2 bases, with 7 bases spanning the gap. The CDR3 is 15 amino acids. DNA for the CDR3: TGTGCCAGCAGTTTATGGGGGACTGGGGCCAACGTCCTGACTTTC. It encodes CASSLWGTGANVLTF.

This clonotype has more than one count but fewer than ten. The J gene is TRBJ2-6, the V gene TRBV15; D is unresolved. Germline V gene data show CDR1 as LNHNV and CDR2 as YYDKDF (reference sequence). Trimming took 3 bases from V and 3 from J, leaving 15 bases between them. The CDR3 spans 17 residues. The CDR3 loop is CATSRQIERGGANVLTF. CDR3 DNA sequence: TGTGCCACCAGCAGGCAAATAGAAAGAGGTGGGGCCAACGTCCTGACTTTC.

This clonotype was seen a few times. This chain links TRBV15 with TRBJ2-2; TRBD1 matches at 12 bases. Trimming cost V 0 bases and J 6 bases; bases outside gene matches: 8. The CDR3 is 18 amino acids. Germline V gene sequence: CDR1 LNHNV, CDR2 YYDKDF (reference sequence). Here the CDR3 DNA reads TGTGCCACCAGCAGAGATACGGGGGGACAGGGGGCCGCCGGGGAGCTGTTTTTT. It yields the protein CATSRDTGGQGAAGELFF.